Presented here are 18 T cell receptor beta chains from one specimen sequenced in a study of cytotoxic CD8 clonotypes in ibrutinib-treated CLL. Generated by immunoSEQ multiplex PCR, the TCRdb table keeps only in-frame clones and is missing some. There are roughly 220,000 clones in the sample; around 70% occur only once, and about 6% lies in the top ten. The sample here was PBMCs, taken after 12 months of ibrutinib treatment. All receptors derive from a human donor with chronic lymphocytic leukemia.

V and J are TRBV30 and TRBJ2-5; 7 positions agree with TRBD2. The CDR3 totals 16 residues. CDR1 GTSNPN and CDR2 SVGIG come from the germline V gene (reference sequence). The V and J ends lost 0 bases and 5 bases, in that order; junction bases with no gene match: 12. CDR3 nucleotide sequence: TGTGCCTGGAGTGTAATGGGGGGGACCGGTCGGGAGACCCAGTACTTC. Translating gives CAWSVMGGTGRETQYF.

Concerning this clone itself: The identical CDR3 is also encoded by other nucleotide sequences in the sample. The chain couples TRBV19 to TRBJ1-2, with D uncertain. Germline values: CDR1 LNHDA, CDR2 SQIVND (reference sequence). This CDR3 contains 14 residues. The V end was cut by 3 bases, the J end by 2 bases, with 10 bases between. CDR3 sequence (DNA): TGTGCCAGTAGTATTGGACGGACCAACTATGGCTACACCTTC. Translated, it gives CASSIGRTNYGYTF.

V gene TRBV11-2 combines with J gene TRBJ2-3; 16 bases map to TRBD2. Looked up from germline, CDR1 is SGHAT and CDR2 is FQNNGV. The CDR3 has 18 amino acids. Trimming at V came to 4 bases and at J to 2 bases, leaving 6 bases not matched to a gene. This chain's CDR3 is CASSSGLAGGRYTDTQYF. The CDR3 DNA sequence: TGTGCCAGCAGCTCGGGACTAGCGGGAGGGAGATACACAGATACGCAGTATTTT.

This chain connects TRBV19 to TRBJ1-2; 7 positions match TRBD1. J was trimmed by 8 bases and V by 5 bases; bases with no gene match: 8. The CDR3 loop spans 13 amino acids. CDR1 LNHDA and CDR2 SQIVND come from the germline V gene (reference sequence). The CDR3 sequence is CASSDRERGGYTF. The CDR3 bases are TGTGCCAGTAGTGACAGGGAGAGGGGCGGCTACACCTTC.

V and J are TRBV19 and TRBJ2-7; the match to TRBD2 covers 9 bases. The trim removed 1 base at V and 3 bases at J, leaving 4 bases unmatched. The CDR3 loop spans 15 amino acids. Germline V lookup: CDR1 LNHDA, CDR2 SQIVND (reference sequence). CDR3: CASSIGPSGDYEQYF. The CDR3 DNA reads as TGTGCCAGTAGTATAGGACCTAGCGGGGACTACGAGCAGTACTTC. Complete variable domain (other parts from reference TRBV19 and TRBJ2-7): DGGITQSPKYLFRKEGQNVTLSCEQNLNHDAMYWYRQDPGQGLRLIYYSQIVNDFQKGDIAEGYSVSREKKESFPLTVTSAQKNPTAFYLCASSIGPSGDYEQYFGPGTRLTVT.

The CDR3 DNA follows: TGTGCCAGCAGGGATAGAACTAGCACAGATACGCAGTATTTT. Translated: CASRDRTSTDTQYF. The chain links TRBV6-1 to TRBJ2-3; D is unresolved. This CDR3 region has 14 residues. The ends were cut back, 6 bases at V and 0 bases at J, with 10 bases in the middle. The germline CDR1 and CDR2 sequences are MNHNS and SASEGT.

The chain has TRBV4-2 and TRBJ1-1; D is perhaps TRBD1 (5 bases). The V end was cut by 0 bases, the J end by 0 bases, with 11 bases between. The CDR3 length is 16 residues. Germline CDR1 reads LGHNA; CDR2 reads YNFKEQ. The CDR3 coding sequence is TGTGCCAGCAGCCAAGATCTAGGGGTCTTGAACACTGAAGCTTTCTTT. This codes for CASSQDLGVLNTEAFF.

The chain uses TRBV7-9 and TRBJ2-3; unclear D gene. In germline, CDR1 is SEHNR, CDR2 FQNEAQ (reference sequence). Trimming removed 5 bases at V and 2 bases at J, with 14 bases between. The CDR3 loop spans 15 amino acids. CDR3 residues: CASSPRRTFTDTQYF. CDR3 sequence (DNA): TGTGCCAGCAGCCCGCGCCGTACCTTCACAGATACGCAGTATTTT.

This clone has more than one count but fewer than ten. The chain couples TRBV4-2 to TRBJ2-5, with D possibly being TRBD1 (7 bases). This CDR3 contains 18 residues. Trimming pared 1 base from V and 5 bases from J, leaving 23 bases between. The germline CDR1 and CDR2 sequences are LGHNA and YNFKEQ. The DNA for the CDR3 is TGTGCCAGCAGCCAAGGGGGCAGGGGGGCAGGTAGGGTTGAGACCCAGTACTTC. Amino acid sequence: CASSQGGRGAGRVETQYF.

The rearrangement links TRBV5-1 to TRBJ2-3, with 9 bases matching TRBD2. The CDR3 loop spans 15 amino acids. CDR1 and CDR2 (germline): SGHRS, YFSETQ. J was trimmed by 4 bases and V by 2 bases; bases with no gene match: 5. CDR3 loop: CASSFAGGQADTQYF. The CDR3 DNA reads as TGCGCCAGCAGCTTTGCGGGGGGGCAAGCAGATACGCAGTATTTT.

This clone was recorded a few times. Relative to the germline gene, one junction end is altered; a read error may explain this. The chain recombines TRBV5-1 with TRBJ2-7; 11 bases map to TRBD1. The CDR3 runs 15 residues. CDR1 is SGHRS and CDR2 is YFSETQ in the germline V gene. CDR3 region: CASRLGQGDRYEQYF. The CDR3 DNA reads TGCGCCAGCAGATTGGGACAGGGGGACCGGTACGAGCAGTACTTC.

The chain has TRBV6-6 and TRBJ2-7; D is possibly TRBD2 (5 bases). Germline V CDR1 and CDR2: MNHNY, SVGAGI (reference sequence). Trimming cost V 8 bases and J 3 bases, with 17 bases left between them. The CDR3 has 14 residues. This CDR3 reads CASGFDGGLYEQYF. CDR3 sequence (DNA): TGTGCCAGCGGATTTGACGGAGGCCTCTACGAGCAGTACTTC.

The chain recombines TRBV5-8 with TRBJ2-2; D not certain. Trimming removed 1 base at V and 5 bases at J, with 9 bases between. The CDR3 has 14 residues. Per germline, CDR1 SGHTS and CDR2 YDEGEE. This chain's CDR3 is CASSLRHQTGELFF. In DNA form, the CDR3 reads TGTGCCAGCAGCTTGCGTCACCAAACCGGGGAGCTGTTTTTT.

This chain uses TRBV19 with TRBJ1-2; no firm D call. Trimming removed 4 bases from V and 2 bases from J, with 11 bases in between. Per the germline V gene, CDR1 is LNHDA and CDR2 is SQIVND (reference sequence). The CDR3 has 14 residues. CDR3 loop: CASSSQALNYGYTF. As DNA, the CDR3 is TGTGCCAGTAGTAGCCAGGCGCTAAACTATGGCTACACCTTC. The whole variable domain, filled in from reference TRBV19 and TRBJ1-2, reads DGGITQSPKYLFRKEGQNVTLSCEQNLNHDAMYWYRQDPGQGLRLIYYSQIVNDFQKGDIAEGYSVSREKKESFPLTVTSAQKNPTAFYLCASSSQALNYGYTFGSGTRLTVV.

V and J are TRBV5-6 and TRBJ2-5, with a tentative D call TRBD1 (5 bases). The ends were cut back, 5 bases at V and 7 bases at J, with 24 bases in the middle. The CDR3 is made up of 16 amino acids. CDR1 is SGHDT and CDR2 is YYEEEE in the germline V gene. This chain's CDR3 is CASSLGGFGAVGTQYF. The CDR3 nucleotides are TGTGCCAGCAGTCTGGGCGGATTTGGGGCCGTGGGGACCCAGTACTTC.

The gene calls are TRBV7-3 and TRBJ2-1, with 8 bases that match TRBD2. V lost 5 bases to trimming and J lost 8 bases; unmatched junction nucleotides: 5. The germline V gene has CDR1 SGHTA and CDR2 FQGTGA. The CDR3 sequence is 13 residues long. CDR3 region: CASSPSGSYEQFF. The CDR3 coding sequence is TGTGCCAGCAGCCCGAGCGGGAGCTATGAGCAGTTCTTC.

The J gene is TRBJ2-3, the V gene TRBV19; TRBD2 matches at 8 bases. The V and J ends lost 9 bases and 1 base, in that order; junction bases with no gene match: 6. In germline, CDR1 is LNHDA, CDR2 SQIVND (reference sequence). CDR3 length equals 14 residues. The CDR3 spells CASGGASGTDTQYF. DNA for the CDR3: TGTGCCAGCGGGGGGGCTTCGGGCACAGATACGCAGTATTTT.

This clone was seen a handful of times. The gene calls are TRBV30 and TRBJ1-1; 8 bases are a match to TRBD1. CDR3 length equals 15 residues. Germline trimming cut 1 base from V and 1 base from J; bases unmatched to any gene: 5. Per the germline V gene, CDR1 is GTSNPN and CDR2 is SVGIG (reference sequence). The CDR3 loop reads CAWSGYQGANTEAFF. CDR3 nucleotides: TGTGCCTGGAGTGGATATCAGGGGGCGAACACTGAAGCTTTCTTT. Using reference TRBV30 and TRBJ1-1 for the parts outside the CDR3, the full variable domain is SQTIHQWPATLVQPVGSPLSLECTVEGTSNPNLYWYRQAAGRGLQLLFYSVGIGQISSEVPQNLSASRPQDRQFILSSKKLLLSDSGFYLCAWSGYQGANTEAFFGQGTRLTVV.